This T cell receptor (beta chain) was observed in a study of Tregs in tolerant kidney transplant recipients. In the case of this clone: What it binds is unknown.

Study results and caveats: Biological reproducibility was not directly addressed, but technical replication error appeared minimal.

Libraries were prepared by immunoSEQ multiplex PCR; TCRdb keeps only in-frame clonotypes and omits some of them. The sample carries approximately 43,000 clones, about 89% recorded once. Thawed PBMCs were FACS-sorted into unstimulated CD4+CD25+CD127- regulatory T cells, CD4+CD25- non-regulatory cells, CD4 and CD8 cells. Regulatory T cells were sorted from thawed PBMCs rested overnight at 37°C with around 180 IU/ml IL-2. Germline assignment: CDR1 SGHTA and CDR2 FQGNSA. The V gene lost 1 base and the J gene lost 0 bases, with 12 bases spanning the gap. The CDR3 contains 16 residues. The source material was Tregs from blood. This receptor was taken from a human donor in good health. The chain couples TRBV7-2 to TRBJ2-5; possible D gene TRBD2, 5 bases. CDR3 sequence (DNA): TGTGCCAGCAGCTTAGGATGGGAGACTTACCAAGAGACCCAGTACTTC. Translating it yields CASSLGWETYQETQYF.